The entry that follows covers one TCR beta chain sequence. This sample is part of a study of T cell changes during pregnancy in multiple sclerosis. V was clipped by 8 bases and J by 4 bases; unmatched bases: 6. The CDR3 is 15 residues long. Germline V lookup: CDR1 MDHEN, CDR2 SYDVKM. TCRdb's copy holds only in-frame clones and misses some; the assay was immunoSEQ multiplex PCR. The repertoire holds tens of thousands of clones, with 70% to 90% as singletons. The chain joins TRBV28 to TRBJ2-3; 13 bases map to TRBD2. The sample in question was CD4+ T cells from peripheral blood mononuclear cells, obtained in the first trimester of pregnancy. This sequence was found in a female donor with multiple sclerosis, enrolled in a pregnancy study. The CDR3 DNA reads TGTGCCAGCCGCAGACTAGCGGGAGGTTCAGATACGCAGTATTTT. Its protein product is CASRRLAGGSDTQYF. Filled out from reference TRBV28 and TRBJ2-3, the complete variable domain reads DVKVTQSSRYLVKRTGEKVFLECVQDMDHENMFWYRQDPGLGLRLIYFSYDVKMKEKGDIPEGYSVSREKKERFSLILESASTNQTSMYLCASRRLAGGSDTQYFGPGTRLTVL.